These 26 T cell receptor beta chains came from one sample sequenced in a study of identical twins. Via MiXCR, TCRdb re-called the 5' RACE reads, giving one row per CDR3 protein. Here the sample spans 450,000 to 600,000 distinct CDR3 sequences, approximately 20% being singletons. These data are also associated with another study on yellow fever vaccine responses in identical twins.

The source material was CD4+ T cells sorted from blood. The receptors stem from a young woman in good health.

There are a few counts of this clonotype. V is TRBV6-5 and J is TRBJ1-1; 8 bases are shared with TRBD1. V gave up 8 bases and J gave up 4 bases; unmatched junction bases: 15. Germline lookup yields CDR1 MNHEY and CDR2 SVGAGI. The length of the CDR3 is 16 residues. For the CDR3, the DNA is TGTGCCAGCCACTACCTAAGATCAGGGGGCACCACTGAAGCTTTCTTT. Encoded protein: CASHYLRSGGTTEAFF.

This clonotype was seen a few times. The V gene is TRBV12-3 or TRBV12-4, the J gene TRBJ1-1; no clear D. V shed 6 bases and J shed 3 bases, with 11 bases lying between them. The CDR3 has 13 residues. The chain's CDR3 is CASRDRQDTEAFF. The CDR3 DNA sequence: TGTGCCAGCAGGGATCGGCAGGACACTGAAGCTTTCTTT.

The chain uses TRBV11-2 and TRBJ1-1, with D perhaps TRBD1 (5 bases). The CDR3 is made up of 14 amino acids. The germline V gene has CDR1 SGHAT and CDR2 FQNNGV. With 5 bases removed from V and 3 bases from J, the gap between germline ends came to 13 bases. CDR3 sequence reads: CASSGLGDHTEAFF. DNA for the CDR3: TGTGCCAGCAGCGGTTTAGGGGATCACACTGAAGCTTTCTTT.

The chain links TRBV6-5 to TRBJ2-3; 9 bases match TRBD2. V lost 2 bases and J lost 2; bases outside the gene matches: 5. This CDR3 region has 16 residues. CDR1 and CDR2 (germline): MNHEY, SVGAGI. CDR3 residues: CASSYRRGGNTDTQYF. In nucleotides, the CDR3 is TGTGCCAGCAGTTACCGGCGGGGGGGTAACACAGATACGCAGTATTTT.

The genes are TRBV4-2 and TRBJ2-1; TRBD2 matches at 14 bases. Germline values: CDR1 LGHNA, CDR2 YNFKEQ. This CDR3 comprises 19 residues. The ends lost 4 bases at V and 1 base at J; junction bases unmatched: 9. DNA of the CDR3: TGTGCCAGCAGCCGACAAGGGACTAGCGGGAGAGGTTCCTACAATGAGCAGTTCTTC. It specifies CASSRQGTSGRGSYNEQFF.

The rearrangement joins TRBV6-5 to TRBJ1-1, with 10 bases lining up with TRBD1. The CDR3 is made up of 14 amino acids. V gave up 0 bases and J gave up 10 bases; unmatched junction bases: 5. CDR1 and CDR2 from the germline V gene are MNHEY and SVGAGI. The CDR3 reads CASSYSRDRGVAFF. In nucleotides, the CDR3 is TGTGCCAGCAGTTACTCCCGGGACAGGGGTGTAGCTTTCTTT.

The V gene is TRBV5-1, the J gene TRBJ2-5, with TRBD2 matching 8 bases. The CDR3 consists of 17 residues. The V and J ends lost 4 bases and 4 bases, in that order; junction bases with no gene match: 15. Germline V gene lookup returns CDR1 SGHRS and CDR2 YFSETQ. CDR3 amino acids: CASSHGGGSLNRETQYF. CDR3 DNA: TGCGCCAGCAGCCACGGGGGGGGCTCCCTCAATCGAGAGACCCAGTACTTC.

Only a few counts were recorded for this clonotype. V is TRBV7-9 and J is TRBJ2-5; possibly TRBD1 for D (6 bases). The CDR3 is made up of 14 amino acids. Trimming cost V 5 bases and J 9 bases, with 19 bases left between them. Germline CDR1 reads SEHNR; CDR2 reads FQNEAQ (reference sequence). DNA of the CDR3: TGTGCCAGCAGCCCCCGGACAGTCTTAGACGCCCAGTACTTC. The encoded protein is CASSPRTVLDAQYF. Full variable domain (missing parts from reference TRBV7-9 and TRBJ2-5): DTGVSQNPRHKITKRGQNVTFRCDPISEHNRLYWYRQTLGQGPEFLTYFQNEAQLEKSRLLSDRFSAERPKGSFSTLEIQRTEQGDSAMYLCASSPRTVLDAQYFGPGTRLLVL.

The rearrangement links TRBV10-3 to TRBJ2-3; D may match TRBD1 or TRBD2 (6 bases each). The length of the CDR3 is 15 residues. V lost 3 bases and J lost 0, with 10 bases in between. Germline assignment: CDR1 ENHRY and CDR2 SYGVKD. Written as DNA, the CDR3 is TGTGCCATCAGTGAATCGGGGGCTAGCACAGATACGCAGTATTTT. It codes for CAISESGASTDTQYF.

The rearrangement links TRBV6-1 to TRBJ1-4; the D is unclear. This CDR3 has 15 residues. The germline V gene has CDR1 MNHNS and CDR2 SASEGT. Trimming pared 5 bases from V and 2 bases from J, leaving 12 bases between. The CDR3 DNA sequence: TGTGCCAGCAGTCCGACCCGGAGGACTAATGAAAAACTGTTTTTT. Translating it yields CASSPTRRTNEKLFF.

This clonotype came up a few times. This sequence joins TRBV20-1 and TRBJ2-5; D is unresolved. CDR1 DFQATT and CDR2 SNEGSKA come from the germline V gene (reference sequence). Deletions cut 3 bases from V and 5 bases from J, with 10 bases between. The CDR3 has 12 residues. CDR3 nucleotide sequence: TGCAGTGCTAGGAAAGCTGGGGAGACCCAGTACTTC. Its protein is CSARKAGETQYF.

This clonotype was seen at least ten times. Here the CDR3 DNA reads TGTGCCAGCTCACCACCACGGGTCCAAGGCGGGGAGCTGTTTTTT. Amino acid sequence: CASSPPRVQGGELFF. This rearrangement joins TRBV18 to TRBJ2-2; D gene ambiguous. This CDR3 contains 15 residues. Trimming removed 0 bases from V and 7 bases from J, with 12 bases in between. Per the germline V gene, CDR1 is KGHSH and CDR2 is LQKENI.

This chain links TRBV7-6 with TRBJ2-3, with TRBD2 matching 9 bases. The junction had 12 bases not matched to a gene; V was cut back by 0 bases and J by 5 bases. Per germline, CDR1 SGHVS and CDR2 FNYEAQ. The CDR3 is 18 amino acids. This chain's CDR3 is CASSLAGRREGLEDTQYF. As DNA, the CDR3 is TGTGCCAGCAGCTTAGCAGGTCGGCGGGAGGGCCTTGAAGATACGCAGTATTTT.

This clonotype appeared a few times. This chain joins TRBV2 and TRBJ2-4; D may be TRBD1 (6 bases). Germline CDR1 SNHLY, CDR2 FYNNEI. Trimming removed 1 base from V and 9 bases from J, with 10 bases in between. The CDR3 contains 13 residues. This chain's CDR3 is CASSEEGDGIQYF. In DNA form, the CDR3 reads TGTGCCAGCAGTGAAGAGGGGGATGGCATTCAGTACTTC.

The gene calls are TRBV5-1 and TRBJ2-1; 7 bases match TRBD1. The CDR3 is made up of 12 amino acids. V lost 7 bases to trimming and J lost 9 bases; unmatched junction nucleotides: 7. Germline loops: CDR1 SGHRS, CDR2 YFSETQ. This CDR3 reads CASQGVFSEQFF. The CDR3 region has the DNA TGCGCCAGCCAGGGGGTCTTTAGTGAGCAGTTCTTC.

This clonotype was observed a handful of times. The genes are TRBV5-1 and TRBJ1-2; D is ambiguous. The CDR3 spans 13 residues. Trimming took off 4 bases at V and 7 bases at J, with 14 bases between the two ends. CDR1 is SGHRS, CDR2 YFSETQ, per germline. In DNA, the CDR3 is TGCGCCAGCAGCCCCCGGGAGGAGGGTGGCTACACCTTC. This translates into CASSPREEGGYTF. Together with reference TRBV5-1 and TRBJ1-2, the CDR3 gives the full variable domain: KAGVTQTPRYLIKTRGQQVTLSCSPISGHRSVSWYQQTPGQGLQFLFEYFSETQRNKGNFPGRFSGRQFSNSRSEMNVSTLELGDSALYLCASSPREEGGYTFGSGTRLTVV.

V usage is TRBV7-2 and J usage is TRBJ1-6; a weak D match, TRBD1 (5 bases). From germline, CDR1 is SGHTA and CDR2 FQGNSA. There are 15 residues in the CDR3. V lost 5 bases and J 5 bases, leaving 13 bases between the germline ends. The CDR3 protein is CASSADRNNNSPLHF. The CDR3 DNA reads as TGTGCCAGCAGCGCCGACAGAAACAATAATTCACCCCTCCACTTT.

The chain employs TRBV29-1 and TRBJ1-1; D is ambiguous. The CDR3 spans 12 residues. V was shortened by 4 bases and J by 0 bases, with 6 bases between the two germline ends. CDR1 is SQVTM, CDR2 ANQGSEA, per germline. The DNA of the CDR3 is TGCAGCGTTGGGACGATGAACACTGAAGCTTTCTTT. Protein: CSVGTMNTEAFF.

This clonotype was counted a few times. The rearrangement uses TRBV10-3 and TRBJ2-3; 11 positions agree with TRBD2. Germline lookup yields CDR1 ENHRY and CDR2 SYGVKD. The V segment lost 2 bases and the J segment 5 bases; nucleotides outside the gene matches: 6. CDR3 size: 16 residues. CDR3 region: CAISEQLAGDVDTQYF. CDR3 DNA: TGTGCCATCAGTGAGCAACTAGCGGGAGATGTAGATACGCAGTATTTT.

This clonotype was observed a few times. CDR3 loop: CSVEDRAGAHIYF. The CDR3 nucleotides read TGCAGCGTTGAAGATCGGGCGGGGGCACACATATATTTT. The rearrangement links TRBV29-1 to TRBJ1-3, with D tentatively TRBD1 (6 bases). V was trimmed by 0 bases and J by 12 bases, leaving 15 bases between them. Per the germline V gene, CDR1 is SQVTM and CDR2 is ANQGSEA. This CDR3 comprises 13 residues.

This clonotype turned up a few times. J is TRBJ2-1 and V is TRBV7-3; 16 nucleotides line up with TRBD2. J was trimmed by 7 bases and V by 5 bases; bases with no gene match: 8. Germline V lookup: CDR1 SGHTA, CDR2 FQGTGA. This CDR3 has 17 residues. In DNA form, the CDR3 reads TGTGCCAGCAGCATACCCCGGGGACTAGCGGGAGGGAATGAGCAGTTCTTC. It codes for CASSIPRGLAGGNEQFF. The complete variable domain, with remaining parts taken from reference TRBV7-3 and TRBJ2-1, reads GAGVSQTPSNKVTEKGKYVELRCDPISGHTALYWYRQSLGQGPEFLIYFQGTGAADDSGLPNDRFFAVRPEGSVSTLKIQRTERGDSAVYLCASSIPRGLAGGNEQFFGPGTRLTVL.

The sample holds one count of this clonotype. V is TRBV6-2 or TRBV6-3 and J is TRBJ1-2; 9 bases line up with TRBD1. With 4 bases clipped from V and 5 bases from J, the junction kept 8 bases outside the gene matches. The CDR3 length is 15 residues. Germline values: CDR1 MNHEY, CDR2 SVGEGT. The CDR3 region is CASSSEGQGWYGYTF. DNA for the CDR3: TGTGCCAGCAGTTCCGAGGGACAGGGATGGTATGGCTACACCTTC.

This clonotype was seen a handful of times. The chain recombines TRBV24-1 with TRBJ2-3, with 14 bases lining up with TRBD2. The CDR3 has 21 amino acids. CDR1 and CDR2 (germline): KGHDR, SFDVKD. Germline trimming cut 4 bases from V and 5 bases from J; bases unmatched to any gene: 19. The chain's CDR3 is CATSDTRTSGRTNVGRDTQYF. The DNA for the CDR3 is TGTGCCACCAGTGACACCCGGACTAGCGGGAGGACTAACGTTGGGCGAGATACGCAGTATTTT.

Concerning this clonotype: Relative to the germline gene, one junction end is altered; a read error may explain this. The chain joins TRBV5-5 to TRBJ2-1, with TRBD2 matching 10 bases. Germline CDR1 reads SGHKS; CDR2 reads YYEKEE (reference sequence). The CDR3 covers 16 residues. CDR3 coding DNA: TGTGCCACCAGCCATAATGGACTAGCGGTCAACAATGAGCAGTTCTTC. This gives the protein CATSHNGLAVNNEQFF. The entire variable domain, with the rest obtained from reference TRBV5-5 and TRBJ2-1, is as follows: DAGVTQSPTHLIKTRGQQVTLRCSPISGHKSVSWYQQVLGQGPQFIFQYYEKEERGRGNFPDRFSARQFPNYSSELNVNALLLGDSALYLCATSHNGLAVNNEQFFGPGTRLTVL.

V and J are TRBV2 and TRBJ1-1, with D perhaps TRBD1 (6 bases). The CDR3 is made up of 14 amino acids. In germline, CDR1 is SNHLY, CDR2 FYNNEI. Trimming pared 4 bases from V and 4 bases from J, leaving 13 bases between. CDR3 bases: TGTGCCAGCAGTGGGGAGGGGGGGCGCACTGAAGCTTTCTTT. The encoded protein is CASSGEGGRTEAFF. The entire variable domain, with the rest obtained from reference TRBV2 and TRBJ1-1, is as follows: EPEVTQTPSHQVTQMGQEVILRCVPISNHLYFYWYRQILGQKVEFLVSFYNNEISEKSEIFDDQFSVERPDGSNFTLKIRSTKLEDSAMYFCASSGEGGRTEAFFGQGTRLTVV.

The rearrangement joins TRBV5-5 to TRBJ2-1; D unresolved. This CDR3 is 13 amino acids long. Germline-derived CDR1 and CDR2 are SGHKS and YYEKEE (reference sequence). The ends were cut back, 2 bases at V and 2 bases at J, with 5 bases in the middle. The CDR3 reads CASSFGTYNEQFF. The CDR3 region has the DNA TGTGCCAGCAGCTTTGGGACCTACAATGAGCAGTTCTTC. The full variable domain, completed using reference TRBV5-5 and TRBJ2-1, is DAGVTQSPTHLIKTRGQQVTLRCSPISGHKSVSWYQQVLGQGPQFIFQYYEKEERGRGNFPDRFSARQFPNYSSELNVNALLLGDSALYLCASSFGTYNEQFFGPGTRLTVL.